These 15 T cell receptor beta chains share one sample of origin, sequenced in a study of CD8 T cells in ankylosing spondylitis. Their specific antigens are unknown. Broader study findings: Seemingly distinctive of ankylosing spondylitis blood was a TCR beta motif formed by eight highly homologous variants.

TCRdb passed the 5' RACE reads through MiXCR, listing each CDR3 protein once. The sample lists hundreds of thousands of distinct CDR3 sequences, about 11% occurring once. What was sequenced was blood, either unsorted or a sorted T cell fraction (not recorded which). Receptors originate from a male donor with ankylosing spondylitis.

The sample holds many counts of this clonotype. The genes are TRBV28 and TRBJ2-3; possible D gene TRBD2, 7 bases. Germline V gene data show CDR1 as MDHEN and CDR2 as SYDVKM. The CDR3 has 15 amino acids. V was clipped by 8 bases and J by 2 bases, with 17 bases between them. The CDR3 DNA is TGTGCCAGCGAACCGGGGGGCGCTCTCACAGATACGCAGTATTTT. Its translation is CASEPGGALTDTQYF.

The V and J genes are TRBV27 and TRBJ2-1; D could derive from TRBD1 or TRBD2 (5 bases each). Germline V lookup: CDR1 MNHEY, CDR2 SMNVEV (reference sequence). The CDR3 is 13 residues long. V was pared by 3 bases and J by 13 bases, with 16 bases between. Here the CDR3 DNA reads TGTGCCAGCAGTTTGACCGGGACCGCCCCTCAGTTCTTC. Encoded protein: CASSLTGTAPQFF.

The chain recombines TRBV20-1 with TRBJ2-1; 14 nucleotides agree with TRBD2. CDR1 DFQATT and CDR2 SNEGSKA come from the germline V gene (reference sequence). V dropped 6 bases and J dropped 8; count of bases not matched to a gene: 6. This CDR3 is 14 amino acids long. The DNA of the CDR3 is TGCAGTGCCAAGACTAGCGGGGGGGGCCATGAGCAGTTCTTC. Translation: CSAKTSGGGHEQFF.

This clonotype was observed a few times. This chain uses TRBV6-5 with TRBJ2-7, with 7 bases lining up with TRBD1. The CDR3 length is 15 residues. V trimming: 5 bases; J trimming: 3 bases; junction bases outside the gene matches: 10. From germline, CDR1 is MNHEY and CDR2 SVGAGI. Here the CDR3 reads CASSHYRDSNYEQYF. For the CDR3, the DNA is TGTGCCAGCAGTCACTACCGGGACAGTAACTACGAGCAGTACTTC.

Points on this clonotype: Germline and junction disagree at one end, which may indicate a read error. The chain combines TRBV7-7 with TRBJ2-2; no reliable D call. The CDR3 totals 14 residues. Germline lookup yields CDR1 SSHAT and CDR2 FNYEAQ (reference sequence). The CDR3 protein is CASSFGLSTGELFF. The DNA of the CDR3 is TGTGCTAGCAGCTTCGGGCTGTCCACCGGGGAGCTGTTTTTT.

The table lists this clonotype with many counts. V is TRBV6-1 and J is TRBJ2-5; D is undetermined. This CDR3 has 14 residues. The V end lost 7 bases, the J end lost 2 bases, and 14 bases lay between the germline ends. Germline V gene sequence: CDR1 MNHNS, CDR2 SASEGT. CDR3 in amino acids: CASNPSGVQETQYF. The CDR3 DNA reads as TGTGCCAGCAACCCCTCAGGAGTACAAGAGACCCAGTACTTC.

Ten or more counts support this clonotype. The chain recombines TRBV10-3 with TRBJ2-1, with 10 bases lining up with TRBD1. CDR1 is ENHRY, CDR2 SYGVKD, per germline. Losses at the gene ends were 10 bases for V and 7 bases for J; bases not matched to a gene: 4. This CDR3 region has 12 residues. The DNA of the CDR3 is TGTGCCACGGGACAGGGGTTGAATGAGCAGTTCTTC. Protein product: CATGQGLNEQFF.

V and J are TRBV5-1 and TRBJ2-7; D is ambiguous. Germline V gene sequence: CDR1 SGHRS, CDR2 YFSETQ. Trimming cost V 4 bases and J 2 bases, with 13 bases left between them. The CDR3 consists of 14 residues. This chain's CDR3 is CASSQGYRTYEQYF. The CDR3 DNA sequence: TGCGCCAGCAGCCAAGGCTACCGGACCTACGAGCAGTACTTC. Supplemented by reference TRBV5-1 and TRBJ2-7, the full variable domain reads KAGVTQTPRYLIKTRGQQVTLSCSPISGHRSVSWYQQTPGQGLQFLFEYFSETQRNKGNFPGRFSGRQFSNSRSEMNVSTLELGDSALYLCASSQGYRTYEQYFGPGTRLTVT.

The sample holds a few counts of this clonotype. The rearrangement joins TRBV25-1 to TRBJ2-2, with a possible D match to TRBD1 (6 bases). The CDR3 loop spans 14 amino acids. CDR1 and CDR2 from the germline V gene are MGHDK and SYGVNS. Trimming stripped 6 bases from V and 4 bases from J, with 12 bases between. The CDR3 nucleotides are TGTGCCAGCAGCCGGGGACATTTCACCGGGGAGCTGTTTTTT. This gives the protein CASSRGHFTGELFF.

The chain uses TRBV11-2 and TRBJ2-7, with D hard to call. The CDR3 runs 14 residues. The V end lost 0 bases, the J end lost 2 bases, and 8 bases lay between the germline ends. CDR1 is SGHAT and CDR2 is FQNNGV in the germline V gene. The CDR3 is CASSLDVETYEQYF. DNA for the CDR3: TGTGCCAGCAGCTTAGATGTTGAGACCTACGAGCAGTACTTC.

This chain joins TRBV7-8 and TRBJ2-3, with 12 bases identical to TRBD2. The CDR3 runs to 16 residues. V dropped 5 bases and J dropped 6; count of bases not matched to a gene: 9. Germline lookup yields CDR1 SGHVS and CDR2 FQNEAQ. CDR3 sequence: CASSRYLAGGPDTQYF. The CDR3 DNA reads as TGTGCCAGCAGCCGATATCTAGCGGGAGGGCCGGATACGCAGTATTTT.

The rearrangement uses TRBV7-2 and TRBJ1-2; D is perhaps TRBD1 (5 bases). The CDR3 is 15 amino acids. The V gene's germline CDR1 is SGHTA and CDR2 FQGNSA. Trimming took 3 bases from V and 5 from J, leaving 16 bases between them. CDR3 amino acids: CASSFPEGTEYGYTF. DNA for the CDR3: TGTGCCAGCAGCTTCCCGGAGGGGACTGAGTATGGCTACACCTTC.

The V gene is TRBV7-2, the J gene TRBJ1-2; no definite D call. CDR3 length: 13 residues. Germline-derived CDR1 and CDR2 are SGHTA and FQGNSA. V lost 3 bases and J 6 bases, leaving 11 bases between the germline ends. The CDR3, as DNA: TGTGCCAGCAGCTTCTCCACCCATAATGGCTACACCTTC. This sequence encodes CASSFSTHNGYTF.

This clonotype occurred many times. This rearrangement joins TRBV20-1 to TRBJ1-1; D gene uncertain. Germline loops: CDR1 DFQATT, CDR2 SNEGSKA (reference sequence). CDR3 length: 13 residues. V was trimmed by 4 bases and J by 3 bases, leaving 12 bases between them. The CDR3 region is CSATAGTYTEAFF. CDR3 DNA sequence: TGCAGTGCTACCGCAGGAACTTACACTGAAGCTTTCTTT.

Only a few counts were recorded for this clonotype. V is TRBV20-1 and J is TRBJ2-7; D remains ambiguous. V lost 4 bases to trimming and J lost 0 bases, with 13 bases between them. This CDR3 is built from 14 residues. Germline values: CDR1 DFQATT, CDR2 SNEGSKA (reference sequence). The CDR3 region is CSATSLWASYEQYF. DNA for the CDR3: TGCAGTGCTACGAGCCTTTGGGCCTCCTACGAGCAGTACTTC.